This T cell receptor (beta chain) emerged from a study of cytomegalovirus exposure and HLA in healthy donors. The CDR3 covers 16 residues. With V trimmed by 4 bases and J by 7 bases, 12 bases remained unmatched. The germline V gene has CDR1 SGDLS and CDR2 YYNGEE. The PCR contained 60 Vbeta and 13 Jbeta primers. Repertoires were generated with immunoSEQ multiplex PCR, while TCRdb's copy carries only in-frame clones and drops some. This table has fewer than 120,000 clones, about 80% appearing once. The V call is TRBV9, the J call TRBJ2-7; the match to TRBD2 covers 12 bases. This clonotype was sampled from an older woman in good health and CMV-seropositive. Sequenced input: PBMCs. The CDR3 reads CASSPDPGLAGREQYF. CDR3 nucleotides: TGTGCCAGCAGCCCCGACCCCGGACTAGCGGGAAGGGAGCAGTACTTC.